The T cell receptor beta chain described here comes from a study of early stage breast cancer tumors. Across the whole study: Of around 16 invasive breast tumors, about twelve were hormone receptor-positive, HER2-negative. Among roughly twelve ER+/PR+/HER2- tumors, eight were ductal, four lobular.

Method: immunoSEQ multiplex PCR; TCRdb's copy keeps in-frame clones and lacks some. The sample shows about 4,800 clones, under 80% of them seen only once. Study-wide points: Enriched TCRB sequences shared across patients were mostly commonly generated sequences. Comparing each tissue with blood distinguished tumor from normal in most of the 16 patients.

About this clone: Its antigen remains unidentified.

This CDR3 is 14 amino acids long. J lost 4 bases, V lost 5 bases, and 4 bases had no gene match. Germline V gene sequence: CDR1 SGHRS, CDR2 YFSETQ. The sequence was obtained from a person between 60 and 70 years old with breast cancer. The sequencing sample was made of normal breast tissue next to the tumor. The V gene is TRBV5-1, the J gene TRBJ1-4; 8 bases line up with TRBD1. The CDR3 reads CASSPGGRNEKLFF. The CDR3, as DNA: TGCGCCAGCAGTCCAGGGGGCCGTAATGAAAAACTGTTTTTT.